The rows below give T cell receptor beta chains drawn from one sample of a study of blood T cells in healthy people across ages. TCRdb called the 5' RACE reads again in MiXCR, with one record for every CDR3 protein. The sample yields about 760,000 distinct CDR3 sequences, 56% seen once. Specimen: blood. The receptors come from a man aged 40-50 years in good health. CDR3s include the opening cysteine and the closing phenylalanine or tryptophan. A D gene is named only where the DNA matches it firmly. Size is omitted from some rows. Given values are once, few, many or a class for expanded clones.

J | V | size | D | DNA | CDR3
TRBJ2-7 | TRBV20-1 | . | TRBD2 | TGCAGTGCTCAACTAGCGGGAGCACCCTACGAGCAGTACTTC | CSAQLAGAPYEQYF
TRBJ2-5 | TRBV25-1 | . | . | TGTGCCAGCAGTTCTCAGGGTAGTCGAGAGACCCAGTACTTC | CASSSQGSRETQYF
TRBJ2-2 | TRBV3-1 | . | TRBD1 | TGTGCCAGCAGCGGGACAGATTTCAACACCGGGGAGCTGTTTTTT | CASSGTDFNTGELFF
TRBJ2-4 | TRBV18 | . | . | TGTGCCAGCTCACCACCTACGGGTCCCCTGGCCAAAAACATTCAGTACTTC | CASSPPTGPLAKNIQYF
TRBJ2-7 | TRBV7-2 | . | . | TGTGCCAGCAAGGGGCCACGACAAAGATACGAGCAGTACTTC | CASKGPRQRYEQYF
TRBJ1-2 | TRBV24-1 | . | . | TGTGCCACCAGTGACCCCGGGACTTCCACCTCAAGGGGCTACACCTTC | CATSDPGTSTSRGYTF
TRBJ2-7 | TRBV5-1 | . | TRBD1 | TGCGCCAGCAGCTTGGGTCAGGGGGCGAAAAGCGAGCAGTACTTC | CASSLGQGAKSEQYF
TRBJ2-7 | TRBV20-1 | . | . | TGCAGTGCTGGGGCTAGCGATTCCTACGAGCAGTACTTC | CSAGASDSYEQYF
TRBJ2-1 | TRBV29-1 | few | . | TGCAGCGTCGCAAGGAGCTCCTACAATGAGCAGTTCTTC | CSVARSSYNEQFF
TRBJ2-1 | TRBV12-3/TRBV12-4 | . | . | TGTGCCAGCACTATACAAGGAAGGCGTGAGCAGTTCTTC | CASTIQGRREQFF
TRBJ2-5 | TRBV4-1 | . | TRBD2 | TGCGCCAGCAGGTCCACTAGCGACAATGAGCAGTACTTC | CASRSTSDNEQYF
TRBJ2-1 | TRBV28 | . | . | TGTGCCAGCAGCTCGGACGGATCCGAGCAGTTCTTC | CASSSDGSEQFF
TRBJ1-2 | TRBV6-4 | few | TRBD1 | TGTGCCAGCAGTGCCGGGACAGCAGCAGGCGGCTACACCTTC | CASSAGTAAGGYTF
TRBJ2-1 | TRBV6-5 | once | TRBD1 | TGTGCCAGCCGGACAGGGCGGTTCGACAATGAGCAGTTCTTC | CASRTGRFDNEQFF
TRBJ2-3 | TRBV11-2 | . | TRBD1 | TGTGCCAGCAGCTCTTTAAGCCCACCCCCTCCGGGACAGGGGTACACAGATACGCAGTATTTT | CASSSLSPPPPGQGYTDTQYF
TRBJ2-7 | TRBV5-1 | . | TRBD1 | TGCGCCAGCAGCTTGGGGGACAGGGGCTCGGGTGAGCAGTACTTC | CASSLGDRGSGEQYF
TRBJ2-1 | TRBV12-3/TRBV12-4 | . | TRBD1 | TGTGCCAGCAGCCGGACAGGGCGTCTACCTAATGAGCAGTTCTTC | CASSRTGRLPNEQFF